This entry lists 22 T cell receptor beta chains sequenced from one sample in a study of early T cells in non-severe SARS-CoV-2 infection. MiXCR, run by TCRdb on the 5' RACE reads, gives a single entry per CDR3 protein. This table has about 97,000 distinct CDR3 sequences, roughly 13% appearing once. Sequenced sample: whole blood. These receptors were taken from an adult who was a healthcare worker with PCR-confirmed SARS-CoV-2 infection or an uninfected control (not recorded which).

This clonotype was seen at least ten times. This sequence joins TRBV20-1 and TRBJ2-5, with 10 bases fitting TRBD2. Germline V CDR1 and CDR2: DFQATT, SNEGSKA (reference sequence). This CDR3 is built from 16 residues. J gave up 5 bases and V 6 bases, and 15 bases lay outside the gene matches. The CDR3 sequence is CSALQEREGRRETQYF. CDR3 in DNA: TGCAGTGCCTTACAAGAGCGGGAGGGCCGCAGGGAGACCCAGTACTTC.

This clonotype was picked up a small number of times. The rearrangement uses TRBV5-4 and TRBJ2-3; the D gene could be TRBD1 or TRBD2 (5 bases each). CDR3 size: 15 residues. The germline V gene encodes CDR1 SGHNT and CDR2 YYREEE (reference sequence). V gave up 4 bases and J gave up 5 bases, with 17 bases separating them. As DNA, the CDR3 is TGTGCCAGCAGCCCCCTATCGGGGCCCCAAGATACGCAGTATTTT. Translating it yields CASSPLSGPQDTQYF.

In its sample, this clonotype was seen a few times. As DNA, the CDR3 is TGCGCCACCAAGACTACCGGGACAGGGACCTACGAGCAGTACTTC. It specifies CATKTTGTGTYEQYF. V usage is TRBV5-1 and J usage is TRBJ2-7; 9 positions agree with TRBD1. Looked up from germline, CDR1 is SGHRS and CDR2 is YFSETQ. The CDR3 spans 15 residues. Trimming took 9 bases from V and 2 from J; bases not matched to a gene: 12.

The chain links TRBV25-1 to TRBJ2-3; D uncertain. CDR1 is MGHDK, CDR2 SYGVNS, per germline. The germline V and J ends were trimmed by 6 bases and 1 base, with 8 bases remaining between them. The CDR3 length is 13 residues. The CDR3 coding sequence is TGTGCCAGCAGGGGTGGGGGCACAGATACGCAGTATTTT. Translated, it gives CASRGGGTDTQYF.

This clonotype was observed at least ten times. V gene TRBV7-2 combines with J gene TRBJ2-1, with 8 bases lining up with TRBD1. This CDR3 comprises 16 residues. Germline CDR1 SGHTA, CDR2 FQGNSA. The ends lost 1 base at V and 3 bases at J; junction bases unmatched: 5. CDR3 sequence (DNA): TGTGCCAGCAGCTTAGAGTTGGGACAGGTCTACAATGAGCAGTTCTTC. Amino acid sequence: CASSLELGQVYNEQFF.

CDR3 loop: CASSFGRQTDTQYF. The CDR3 nucleotides read TGTGCCAGCAGTTTTGGCAGGCAAACAGATACGCAGTATTTT. The rearrangement uses TRBV6-5 and TRBJ2-3, with unresolved D. Trimming shortened V by 4 bases and J by 3 bases, and 11 bases separated the two germline ends. The germline V gene encodes CDR1 MNHEY and CDR2 SVGAGI. The CDR3 extends over 14 amino acids.

This clonotype came up many times. The V call is TRBV7-3, the J call TRBJ2-1; 10 nucleotides match TRBD2. V trimming: 4 bases; J trimming: 7 bases; junction bases outside the gene matches: 13. Germline CDR1 is SGHTA and CDR2 is FQGTGA. The CDR3 has 17 residues. In DNA form, the CDR3 reads TGTGCCAGCAGCTCTAACGGGGAGACTAGCGGGCCTAATGAGCAGTTCTTC. It is translated as CASSSNGETSGPNEQFF.

The sample holds many counts of this clonotype. This chain links TRBV20-1 with TRBJ2-1, with D uncertain. Trimming stripped 4 bases from V and 3 bases from J, with 7 bases between. The CDR3 extends over 12 amino acids. Germline V gene sequence: CDR1 DFQATT, CDR2 SNEGSKA (reference sequence). CDR3: CSAKGVYNEQFF. DNA of the CDR3: TGCAGTGCTAAAGGAGTCTACAATGAGCAGTTCTTC.

This clonotype was seen a handful of times. This chain uses TRBV7-3 with TRBJ2-3; 11 bases are a match to TRBD2. The CDR3 extends over 15 amino acids. Germline V lookup: CDR1 SGHTA, CDR2 FQGTGA. Trimming cost V 5 bases and J 5 bases; bases outside gene matches: 6. The CDR3 is CASSHSGRAIDTQYF. CDR3 in DNA: TGTGCCAGCAGCCATAGCGGGAGGGCAATAGATACGCAGTATTTT.

This chain connects TRBV5-1 to TRBJ2-1; no reliable D call. From germline, CDR1 is SGHRS and CDR2 YFSETQ. The V end lost 5 bases, the J end lost 9 bases, and 15 bases lay between the germline ends. The CDR3 has 13 residues. CDR3 sequence reads: CASSAVLDGEQFF. The CDR3 nucleotides are TGCGCCAGCAGTGCTGTGCTGGACGGTGAGCAGTTCTTC. Supplemented by reference TRBV5-1 and TRBJ2-1, the full variable domain reads KAGVTQTPRYLIKTRGQQVTLSCSPISGHRSVSWYQQTPGQGLQFLFEYFSETQRNKGNFPGRFSGRQFSNSRSEMNVSTLELGDSALYLCASSAVLDGEQFFGPGTRLTVL.

The V gene is TRBV29-1, the J gene TRBJ2-7; D gene uncertain. Germline assignment: CDR1 SQVTM and CDR2 ANQGSEA. V was pared by 6 bases and J by 0 bases, with 12 bases between. The CDR3 sequence is 13 residues long. The CDR3 nucleotides are TGCAGCGTGACCCGGCCGGGCTCCTACGAGCAGTACTTC. This sequence encodes CSVTRPGSYEQYF.

In the case of this clonotype: This could be a read error, since a much larger clone is one nucleotide away. The CDR3 is CSVAAGKSYGQYF. CDR3 sequence (DNA): TGCAGCGTTGCAGCGGGGAAGTCCTACGGGCAGTACTTC. This chain connects TRBV29-1 to TRBJ2-7; 7 bases map to TRBD2. The germline V gene encodes CDR1 SQVTM and CDR2 ANQGSEA. The CDR3 loop spans 13 amino acids.

In its sample, this clonotype was seen a few times. The rearrangement links TRBV7-3 to TRBJ2-1; D possibly matches TRBD1 or TRBD2 (5 bases each). Trimming removed 5 bases at V and 9 bases at J, with 14 bases between. The CDR3 is 13 amino acids. Per germline, CDR1 SGHTA and CDR2 FQGTGA. CDR3 DNA sequence: TGTGCCAGCAGCCAGGGACGTAGGAGTGAGCAGTTCTTC. It yields the protein CASSQGRRSEQFF.

V gene TRBV29-1 combines with J gene TRBJ2-1; D unresolved. V lost 7 bases to trimming and J lost 7 bases, with 17 bases between them. Germline V gene lookup returns CDR1 SQVTM and CDR2 ANQGSEA. This CDR3 comprises 13 residues. The CDR3 DNA sequence: TGCAGCGCCCCGCCGGGTCCCGAAAATGAGCAGTTCTTC. This codes for CSAPPGPENEQFF.

There are a few counts of this clonotype. The chain couples TRBV12-5 to TRBJ2-4, with D perhaps TRBD2 (6 bases). Deletions cut 2 bases from V and 0 bases from J, with 11 bases between. The germline CDR1 and CDR2 sequences are LGHNT and FRNRAP. The CDR3 has 16 amino acids. The CDR3 DNA follows: TGTGCTAGTGGTTTGCCGGGGGTCTTAGCCAAAAACATTCAGTACTTC. Amino acids: CASGLPGVLAKNIQYF.

This clonotype was seen a few times. The J gene is TRBJ2-3, the V gene TRBV7-8; maybe TRBD1 (5 bases). The germline gives CDR1 SGHVS, CDR2 FQNEAQ. The CDR3 has 16 residues. Trimming shortened V by 0 bases and J by 2 bases, and 12 bases separated the two germline ends. DNA of the CDR3: TGTGCCAGCAGCTTAGCGCGTTGGGGCCCCACAGATACGCAGTATTTT. Translated: CASSLARWGPTDTQYF.

V is TRBV24-1 and J is TRBJ2-1, with TRBD1 matching over 8 bases. The CDR3 spans 16 residues. Unmatched junction bases numbered 4, after V lost 4 bases and J lost 0 bases. Germline loops: CDR1 KGHDR, CDR2 SFDVKD. CDR3 in amino acids: CATSDRQGSSYNEQFF. The CDR3 nucleotides are TGTGCCACCAGTGACCGACAGGGGAGCTCCTACAATGAGCAGTTCTTC.

This sequence joins TRBV21-1 and TRBJ1-5; TRBD1 was called by the table and not checked on the DNA. TRBV21-1 is tagged as a pseudogene. This CDR3 region has 15 residues. The CDR3 nucleotides read TGTGCCAGCTCCCGGGGGGCCTATAGCAATCAGCCCCAGCATTTT. Protein sequence: CASSRGAYSNQPQHF.

In its sample, this clonotype was seen a few times. The V gene is TRBV5-4, the J gene TRBJ1-2; D unresolved. V was pared by 0 bases and J by 3 bases, with 9 bases between. The CDR3 has 14 amino acids. Germline V gene data show CDR1 as SGHNT and CDR2 as YYREEE (reference sequence). The CDR3 bases are TGTGCCAGCAGCTTGGAATCCGGGGACTATGGCTACACCTTC. It codes for CASSLESGDYGYTF.

This clonotype has only a few counts. The chain uses TRBV7-6 and TRBJ2-2, with 8 bases lining up with TRBD2. V was pared by 6 bases and J by 5 bases, with 8 bases of the junction left unmatched. The CDR3 is 15 amino acids. CDR1 SGHVS and CDR2 FNYEAQ come from the germline V gene. CDR3 nucleotide sequence: TGTGCCAGCAGTTCCAGCGGGAGCGGAACCGGGGAGCTGTTTTTT. Translated, it gives CASSSSGSGTGELFF.

This chain joins TRBV28 and TRBJ2-2; TRBD1 matches 8 bases. V shed 4 bases, J shed 6 bases, and the junction held 10 bases outside the gene matches. The germline CDR1 and CDR2 sequences are MDHEN and SYDVKM. The CDR3 runs to 16 residues. The CDR3 is CASSSYQGAVAGELFF. In nucleotides, the CDR3 is TGTGCCAGCAGTTCGTATCAGGGGGCTGTTGCCGGGGAGCTGTTTTTT.

This clonotype came up many times. At one of its ends the junction is not consistent with the germline gene, which may arise from a read error. J is TRBJ2-1 and V is TRBV5-1, with 7 positions matching TRBD2. This CDR3 is 13 amino acids long. From germline, CDR1 is SGHRS and CDR2 YFSETQ. CDR3 sequence (DNA): TGTGCCAGCAGCTTAGTGGGAGGGAATGAGCAGTTCTTC. Translated, it gives CASSLVGGNEQFF.